A selection of T cell receptor beta chains follows, all from one sample in a study of cytomegalovirus exposure and HLA in healthy donors. The repertoire was sequenced with immunoSEQ multiplex PCR; TCRdb's copy has only in-frame clones and lacks some. The sample has roughly 130,000 clones, around 83% seen once; the top ten hold around 1.2%. Specimen: PBMCs. Source of these receptors: a girl aged 2-10 years in good health and CMV-seronegative. The CDR3 runs from the conserved cysteine through the conserved F or W. The D gene is left open where the match is weak. For some rows the clone size is stated as once, few or many, or as a class when expanded; others skip it.

V: TRBV6-1
size: once
J: TRBJ2-3
D: -
length: 15
CDR3: CASSFSGAGTDTQYF
DNA: TGTGCCAGCAGTTTTTCGGGAGCGGGCACAGATACGCAGTATTTT

V: TRBV27
size: -
J: TRBJ1-4
D: TRBD1
length: 16
CDR3: CASSLNAPGGNGKLFF
DNA: TGTGCCAGCAGTTTAAACGCCCCAGGGGGCAACGGAAAACTGTTTTTT

V: TRBV5-1
size: -
J: TRBJ2-2
D: TRBD1
length: 14
CDR3: CASTGTGGSGELFF
DNA: TGCGCCAGCACAGGGACAGGGGGGTCCGGGGAGCTGTTTTTT

V: TRBV5-1
size: -
J: TRBJ2-3
D: TRBD2
length: 17
CDR3: CASRRGLAGENTDTQYF
DNA: TGCGCCAGCAGGCGTGGACTAGCGGGAGAGAACACAGATACGCAGTATTTT

V: TRBV25-1
size: few
J: TRBJ2-3
D: TRBD2
length: 17
CDR3: CASSEEVAGGGLDTQYF
DNA: TGTGCCAGCAGTGAAGAAGTAGCGGGGGGCGGTCTAGATACGCAGTATTTT

V: TRBV27
size: -
J: TRBJ2-1
D: -
length: 14
CDR3: CASSPGTGYNEQFF
DNA: TGTGCCAGCAGTCCCGGAACAGGGTACAATGAGCAGTTCTTC

V: TRBV2
size: -
J: TRBJ1-1
D: -
length: 14
CDR3: CASSAGTPNTEAFF
DNA: TGTGCCAGCAGTGCTGGGACACCTAACACTGAAGCTTTCTTT

V: TRBV4-3
size: -
J: TRBJ2-7
D: -
length: 15
CDR3: CASSQDFRGAYEQYF
DNA: TGCGCCAGCAGCCAAGATTTCAGGGGTGCCTACGAGCAGTACTTC

V: TRBV9
size: -
J: TRBJ1-3
D: -
length: 15
CDR3: CASSAMQGTGNTIYF
DNA: TGTGCCAGCAGCGCAATGCAGGGGACTGGAAACACCATATATTTT

V: TRBV6-1
size: -
J: TRBJ1-3
D: -
length: 12
CDR3: CASSERGNTIYF
DNA: TGTGCCAGCAGTGAGCGGGGAAACACCATATATTTT

V: TRBV2
size: -
J: TRBJ2-7
D: TRBD1
length: 14
CDR3: CASLEGATPYEQYF
DNA: TGTGCCAGCCTTGAGGGGGCGACCCCCTACGAGCAGTACTTC

V: TRBV7-2
size: -
J: TRBJ1-4
D: -
length: 14
CDR3: CASSLRTSEGKLFF
DNA: TGTGCCAGCAGCTTACGGACGTCGGAGGGAAAACTGTTTTTT

V: TRBV6-4
size: -
J: TRBJ1-1
D: TRBD1
length: 13
CDR3: CANRTGFDTEAFF
DNA: TGTGCCAACCGGACAGGGTTCGACACTGAAGCTTTCTTT

V: TRBV27
size: -
J: TRBJ1-2
D: TRBD1
length: 16
CDR3: CASSSTGTGGAKGYTF
DNA: TGTGCCAGCAGTTCAACCGGGACAGGGGGCGCGAAGGGCTACACCTTC

V: TRBV4-1
size: few
J: TRBJ2-4
D: -
length: 16
CDR3: CASSHRVLLAKNIQYF
DNA: TGCGCCAGCAGCCATCGGGTACTACTAGCCAAAAACATTCAGTACTTC

V: TRBV25-1
size: once
J: TRBJ2-1
D: -
length: 13
CDR3: CASTSGGRGEQFF
DNA: TGTGCCAGCACCTCAGGGGGGAGAGGTGAGCAGTTCTTC

V: TRBV9
size: once
J: TRBJ1-1
D: -
length: 13
CDR3: CASSVSMNTEAFF
DNA: TGTGCCAGCAGCGTATCAATGAACACTGAAGCTTTCTTT

V: TRBV10-3
size: -
J: TRBJ2-1
D: -
length: 16
CDR3: CAISESGSQVYNEQFF
DNA: TGTGCCATCAGTGAGTCCGGGTCCCAAGTGTACAATGAGCAGTTCTTC

V: TRBV6-5
size: -
J: TRBJ2-7
D: TRBD2
length: 16
CDR3: CASSYFSGGYSYEQYF
DNA: TGTGCCAGCAGTTACTTTAGCGGGGGGTACTCCTACGAGCAGTACTTC

V: TRBV12-2
size: -
J: TRBJ2-7
D: -
length: 20
CDR3: CASRYETGTGGLKVHYEQYF
DNA: TGTGCAAGTCGCTACGAAACCGGGACAGGGGGCCTTAAAGTCCATTACGAGCAGTACTTC

V: TRBV6-6
size: -
J: TRBJ2-7
D: -
length: 13
CDR3: CASSYSAFYEQYF
DNA: TGTGCCAGCAGTTACTCAGCGTTCTACGAGCAGTACTTC

V: TRBV10-1
size: few
J: TRBJ1-5
D: TRBD1
length: 16
CDR3: CASSLSRTGPRQPQHF
DNA: TGCGCCAGCAGTCTCTCTAGGACAGGTCCGAGGCAGCCCCAGCATTTT

V: TRBV2
size: -
J: TRBJ1-5
D: -
length: 14
CDR3: CASSDQGGNQPQHF
DNA: TGTGCCAGCAGTGATCAGGGCGGTAATCAGCCCCAGCATTTT

V: TRBV5-1
size: once
J: TRBJ2-5
D: -
length: 13
CDR3: CASSARYQETQYF
DNA: TGCGCCAGCAGCGCCAGATACCAAGAGACCCAGTACTTC

V: TRBV12-5
size: -
J: TRBJ2-7
D: -
length: 15
CDR3: CASGLVRGYVSEQYF
DNA: TGTGCTAGTGGTTTGGTCCGGGGGTATGTCTCCGAGCAGTACTTC

V: TRBV7-2
size: -
J: TRBJ2-5
D: TRBD1
length: 15
CDR3: CASSLDRGLQETQYF
DNA: TGTGCCAGCAGCCTCGACAGGGGGCTGCAAGAGACCCAGTACTTC

V: TRBV7-6
size: -
J: TRBJ2-1
D: -
length: 13
CDR3: CASSQEQGYEQFF
DNA: TGTGCCAGCAGCCAGGAACAGGGTTATGAGCAGTTCTTC

V: TRBV6-1
size: -
J: TRBJ2-7
D: -
length: 16
CDR3: CASSDSPLRGWYEQYF
DNA: TGTGCCAGCAGTGATTCCCCTCTTAGGGGGTGGTACGAGCAGTACTTC

V: TRBV11-3
size: -
J: TRBJ2-2
D: -
length: 13
CDR3: CASSRDPEGELFF
DNA: TGTGCCAGCAGCCGGGATCCTGAGGGGGAGCTGTTTTTT

V: TRBV5-1
size: -
J: TRBJ2-2
D: TRBD2
length: 18
CDR3: CASTWTGLAGGNTGELFF
DNA: TGCGCCAGCACCTGGACGGGACTAGCGGGGGGCAACACCGGGGAGCTGTTTTTT

V: TRBV19
size: -
J: TRBJ1-1
D: -
length: 14
CDR3: CASSIPGLNTEAFF
DNA: TGTGCCAGTAGTATCCCGGGATTGAACACTGAAGCTTTCTTT

V: TRBV9
size: -
J: TRBJ2-1
D: -
length: 15
CDR3: CASSPEGESYNEQFF
DNA: TGTGCCAGCAGCCCCGAGGGGGAATCCTACAATGAGCAGTTCTTC

V: TRBV6-5
size: -
J: TRBJ1-2
D: -
length: 15
CDR3: CASSSSGTANYGYTF
DNA: TGTGCCAGCAGTAGTTCCGGTACAGCTAACTATGGCTACACCTTC

V: TRBV7-6
size: -
J: TRBJ1-3
D: -
length: 16
CDR3: CASSLVAANSGNTIYF
DNA: TGTGCCAGCAGCTTAGTGGCCGCCAACTCTGGAAACACCATATATTTT

V: TRBV2
size: -
J: TRBJ1-1
D: TRBD1
length: 15
CDR3: CASTSRTGKNTEAFF
DNA: TGTGCCAGCACCTCGCGGACAGGGAAGAACACTGAAGCTTTCTTT

V: TRBV7-6
size: few
J: TRBJ1-1
D: -
length: 14
CDR3: CASSSDRLNTEAFF
DNA: TGTGCCAGCAGCTCGGACAGACTGAACACTGAAGCTTTCTTT

V: TRBV4-1
size: few
J: TRBJ2-3
D: TRBD1
length: 15
CDR3: CASSPLGQGSDTQYF
DNA: TGCGCCAGCAGCCCGCTGGGACAGGGGTCAGATACGCAGTATTTT

V: TRBV30
size: -
J: TRBJ1-1
D: -
length: 16
CDR3: CAWSPHSGLANTEAFF
DNA: TGTGCCTGGAGTCCACATTCAGGGCTGGCGAACACTGAAGCTTTCTTT

V: TRBV27
size: -
J: TRBJ2-7
D: TRBD2
length: 17
CDR3: CASSLRLAGTSSYEQYF
DNA: TGTGCCAGCAGTTTACGGCTAGCGGGAACCAGCTCCTACGAGCAGTACTTC

V: TRBV14
size: -
J: TRBJ1-4
D: -
length: 15
CDR3: CASSQSVRRNEKLFF
DNA: TGTGCCAGCAGCCAATCTGTCAGAAGAAATGAAAAACTGTTTTTT

V: TRBV7-7
size: -
J: TRBJ2-1
D: TRBD2
length: 17
CDR3: CASSQGTGGGRYNEQFF
DNA: TGTGCTAGCAGTCAGGGGACCGGCGGGGGGCGATACAATGAGCAGTTCTTC